This T cell receptor (beta chain) was sequenced for a study of T cell responses to AZD1222 COVID-19 vaccine. Study in general: Samples with a second dose at about 4 or about 12 weeks were pooled together. Notes on the study in general: After the peak T cell response, and only then, were repertoires sampled. Per reports, nearly half of all spike-specific TCRs target regions that are unmutated in variants.

The method was immunoSEQ multiplex PCR; TCRdb's version includes in-frame clones alone and lacks a portion of them. The table has about 83,000 clones, roughly 83% seen once; the top ten hold roughly 8.7%. About this clone itself: Its antigen is unknown.

Germline V gene sequence: CDR1 SQVTM, CDR2 ANQGSEA. The CDR3 is 15 amino acids. V shed 2 bases and J shed 3 bases, with 16 bases lying between them. The V gene is TRBV29-1, the J gene TRBJ2-5; TRBD1 or TRBD2 may be the D gene (5 bases each). The clonotype was recovered from an adult in good health. This specimen was peripheral blood, taken on day 0 of AZD1222 vaccination. Here the CDR3 DNA reads TGCAGCGTTGAATTTTTTGAGAGGGGTGAAGAGACCCAGTACTTC. This encodes CSVEFFERGEETQYF.